What follows are 26 T cell receptor beta chains derived from one specimen sequenced in a study of shared clonotypes between healthy human individuals (dated by TCRdb to 2018 to 2020). CD8 naive samples were obtained by positive selection for CCR7 among CD45RO-negative cells, yielding a CD45RA+CCR7+ population from which TemRA cells were excluded. Libraries were prepared through the immunoSEQ multiplex PCR assay. TCRdb carries this immuneACCESS record with in-frame sequences only. Its versions omit some clonotypes, under half of them owing to an unresolved V gene in the studies checked, with the rest unexplained. This sample lists about 580,000 clones; 98% were detected once. 0.3% of the sample comes from the top ten. The sequencing sample was made of naive CD8+ T cells sorted from blood. The cell subset or site label corresponds to: CD45RA+CCR7+. These receptors all stem from a man younger than 45 in good health.

The chain combines TRBV7-2 with TRBJ2-5; D may be TRBD2 (6 bases). CDR3 size: 15 residues. In germline, CDR1 is SGHTA, CDR2 FQGNSA. Trimming removed 7 bases at V and 0 bases at J, with 15 bases between. CDR3 in DNA: TGTGCCAGCATGGGAAAAGGGAGGTACCAAGAGACCCAGTACTTC. Amino acids: CASMGKGRYQETQYF.

V gene TRBV7-9 combines with J gene TRBJ1-2; D unresolved. The V end lost 5 bases, the J end lost 8 bases, and 9 bases lay between the germline ends. CDR3 length: 11 residues. Germline V gives CDR1 SEHNR, CDR2 FQNEAQ (reference sequence). The chain's CDR3 is CASSKTLGYTF. The CDR3 DNA reads as TGTGCCAGCAGCAAGACACTAGGCTACACCTTC.

The rearrangement uses TRBV28 and TRBJ2-3; 13 bases line up with TRBD2. After removal of 7 bases from V and 1 base from J, the junction contained 11 bases not matched to a gene. The germline V gene encodes CDR1 MDHEN and CDR2 SYDVKM. This CDR3 has 18 residues. The CDR3 loop is CASTTGLAGVSGTDTQYF. The CDR3 nucleotides are TGTGCCAGCACCACCGGACTAGCGGGAGTGTCAGGCACAGATACGCAGTATTTT. Full variable domain (remainder filled in from reference TRBV28 and TRBJ2-3): DVKVTQSSRYLVKRTGEKVFLECVQDMDHENMFWYRQDPGLGLRLIYFSYDVKMKEKGDIPEGYSVSREKKERFSLILESASTNQTSMYLCASTTGLAGVSGTDTQYFGPGTRLTVL.

This clone was detected a few times. The rearrangement links TRBV27 to TRBJ2-3; D remains unclear. V lost 6 bases, J lost 2 bases, and 3 bases lay in between. CDR1 and CDR2 (germline): MNHEY, SMNVEV (reference sequence). CDR3 length equals 11 residues. CDR3 DNA sequence: TGTGCCAGCAGGAACACAGATACGCAGTATTTT. This encodes CASRNTDTQYF.

V is TRBV5-1 and J is TRBJ1-2; 7 bases are shared with TRBD1. There are 16 residues in the CDR3. CDR1 SGHRS and CDR2 YFSETQ come from the germline V gene. Unmatched junction bases numbered 13, after V lost 2 bases and J lost 6 bases. The CDR3 loop reads CASSFLLGQDPDGYTF. The CDR3 DNA reads as TGCGCCAGCAGCTTTCTCTTAGGACAGGACCCCGATGGCTACACCTTC.

The chain is built from TRBV30 and TRBJ1-4; D call uncertain. There are 11 residues in the CDR3. Germline V gene sequence: CDR1 GTSNPN, CDR2 SVGIG (reference sequence). V lost 5 bases and J lost 7, with 8 bases in between. For the CDR3, the DNA is TGTGCCTGGGATGAAGGTGAAAAACTGTTTTTT. This codes for CAWDEGEKLFF.

The rearrangement joins TRBV7-2 to TRBJ1-1; TRBD1 is a possible D gene (5 bases). CDR1 SGHTA and CDR2 FQGNSA come from the germline V gene. Trimming took off 3 bases at V and 2 bases at J, with 16 bases between the two ends. The CDR3 loop spans 16 amino acids. The chain's CDR3 is CASSFRAGVLNTEAFF. In DNA, the CDR3 is TGTGCCAGCAGCTTCCGAGCGGGGGTTTTAAACACTGAAGCTTTCTTT.

The CDR3 bases are TGTACTCTGGGGATGGGGACTGAAGCTTTCTTT. It translates to CTLGMGTEAFF. J is TRBJ1-1 and V is TRBV7-9; no reliable D call. Per the germline V gene, CDR1 is SEHNR and CDR2 is FQNEAQ (reference sequence). The CDR3 spans 11 residues.

This rearrangement joins TRBV19 to TRBJ2-3, with 8 nucleotides matching TRBD2. Trimming at V came to 3 bases and at J to 7 bases, leaving 6 bases not matched to a gene. Germline lookup yields CDR1 LNHDA and CDR2 SQIVND (reference sequence). This CDR3 spans 14 amino acids. In DNA, the CDR3 is TGTGCCAGTAGTATTTCGCTAGCGGGCAATACGCAGTATTTT. Protein: CASSISLAGNTQYF.

The V call is TRBV5-5, the J call TRBJ2-3, with 10 nucleotides matching TRBD2. Germline CDR1 SGHKS, CDR2 YYEKEE (reference sequence). V was clipped by 3 bases and J by 3 bases; unmatched bases: 4. CDR3 size: 15 residues. CDR3 bases: TGTGCCAGCAGCTCGCCGACTAGCGGGACAGATACGCAGTATTTT. Its translation is CASSSPTSGTDTQYF.

The chain links TRBV7-6 to TRBJ2-1; 12 bases agree with TRBD2. J gave up 8 bases and V 5 bases, and 10 bases lay outside the gene matches. Germline-derived CDR1 and CDR2 are SGHVS and FNYEAQ. The CDR3 is made up of 16 amino acids. Here the CDR3 reads CASSPQPSGRADEQFF. The CDR3 DNA sequence: TGTGCCAGCAGCCCCCAACCTAGCGGGAGGGCCGATGAGCAGTTCTTC.

The CDR3 DNA sequence: TGTGCCAGCCGGGTAGGGGGCGCCGAAGCTTTCTTT. This encodes CASRVGGAEAFF. J is TRBJ1-1 and V is TRBV27, with 7 bases aligning to TRBD1. This CDR3 has 12 amino acids. V shed 8 bases and J 8 bases; nucleotides not matched to a gene: 8. The germline gives CDR1 MNHEY, CDR2 SMNVEV (reference sequence).

The chain joins TRBV11-2 to TRBJ2-3; 10 positions agree with TRBD2. J lost 6 bases, V lost 1 base, and 13 bases had no gene match. CDR3 length: 18 amino acids. Germline CDR1 SGHAT, CDR2 FQNNGV. CDR3 amino acids: CASSLAGGLAGESDTQYF. As DNA, the CDR3 is TGTGCCAGCAGCTTAGCAGGTGGGCTAGCGGGAGAGTCTGATACGCAGTATTTT. The whole variable domain, remainder taken from reference TRBV11-2 and TRBJ2-3, is EAGVAQSPRYKIIEKRQSVAFWCNPISGHATLYWYQQILGQGPKLLIQFQNNGVVDDSQLPKDRFSAERLKGVDSTLKIQPAKLEDSAVYLCASSLAGGLAGESDTQYFGPGTRLTVL.

CDR3 residues: CASYGQSYEQYF. The CDR3 region has the DNA TGTGCCAGCTATGGACAGTCCTACGAGCAGTACTTC. The chain uses TRBV2 and TRBJ2-7; weak D call: TRBD1 (6 bases). The germline V and J ends were trimmed by 8 bases and 1 base, with 9 bases remaining between them. This CDR3 region has 12 residues. From germline, CDR1 is SNHLY and CDR2 FYNNEI.

For this clone: Other DNA sequences of this sample code for an identical CDR3. This chain joins TRBV9 and TRBJ2-7, with unresolved D. CDR3 length: 15 residues. Germline CDR1 is SGDLS and CDR2 is YYNGEE. Trimming left V 0 bases short and J 0 bases short, with 10 bases between. CDR3 protein: CASSVEGTASYEQYF. DNA for the CDR3: TGTGCCAGCAGCGTAGAGGGTACGGCCTCCTACGAGCAGTACTTC.

The chain carries TRBV7-9 and TRBJ1-1, with D uncertain. The CDR3 is 13 amino acids. V was trimmed by 5 bases and J by 5 bases, leaving 12 bases between them. Germline V lookup: CDR1 SEHNR, CDR2 FQNEAQ (reference sequence). CDR3 loop: CASSTAGWTEAFF. The CDR3 region has the DNA TGTGCCAGCAGCACGGCGGGTTGGACTGAAGCTTTCTTT.

V and J are TRBV20-1 and TRBJ1-5; no reliable D call. CDR1 and CDR2 from the germline V gene are DFQATT and SNEGSKA (reference sequence). The CDR3 totals 10 residues. V was trimmed by 3 bases and J by 6 bases, leaving 3 bases between them. The CDR3 loop is CSASAQPQHF. The CDR3 bases are TGCAGTGCTAGTGCTCAGCCCCAGCATTTT.

The chain combines TRBV7-9 with TRBJ1-2; D remains ambiguous. V was trimmed by 5 bases and J by 0 bases, leaving 13 bases between them. This CDR3 spans 15 amino acids. Looked up from germline, CDR1 is SEHNR and CDR2 is FQNEAQ (reference sequence). In DNA form, the CDR3 reads TGTGCCAGCAGCGCCGGACGGATGACTAACTATGGCTACACCTTC. Amino acid sequence: CASSAGRMTNYGYTF. The whole variable domain, filled in from reference TRBV7-9 and TRBJ1-2, reads DTGVSQNPRHKITKRGQNVTFRCDPISEHNRLYWYRQTLGQGPEFLTYFQNEAQLEKSRLLSDRFSAERPKGSFSTLEIQRTEQGDSAMYLCASSAGRMTNYGYTFGSGTRLTVV.

V gene TRBV27 combines with J gene TRBJ1-2, with D possibly TRBD1 on 6 matching bases. This CDR3 is 15 amino acids long. Per germline, CDR1 MNHEY and CDR2 SMNVEV (reference sequence). V gave up 6 bases and J gave up 6 bases, with 20 bases separating them. CDR3 in amino acids: CASSLIFGGANGYTF. The CDR3 coding sequence is TGTGCCAGCAGCTTAATATTCGGGGGCGCGAATGGCTACACCTTC.

Only one count was recorded for this clone. The chain carries TRBV7-9 and TRBJ1-4, with D uncertain. The CDR3 covers 12 residues. V lost 7 bases and J 6 bases, leaving 9 bases between the germline ends. Germline loops: CDR1 SEHNR, CDR2 FQNEAQ (reference sequence). CDR3 nucleotides: TGTGCCAGCACCCGGCTGGATGAAAAACTGTTTTTT. Translation gives CASTRLDEKLFF.

This chain links TRBV4-1 with TRBJ2-1, with 13 bases fitting TRBD2. This CDR3 comprises 17 residues. With 1 base clipped from V and 6 bases from J, the junction kept 6 bases outside the gene matches. Germline CDR1 and CDR2: MGHRA and YSYEKL. In DNA form, the CDR3 reads TGCGCCAGCAGCCAAGTTACCGGGACTAGCGGGACCAATGAGCAGTTCTTC. Its protein product is CASSQVTGTSGTNEQFF.

This sequence joins TRBV5-1 and TRBJ2-1; the match to TRBD2 covers 7 bases. CDR3 length equals 17 residues. The V gene's germline CDR1 is SGHRS and CDR2 YFSETQ. V shed 0 bases, J shed 2 bases, and the junction held 8 bases outside the gene matches. The CDR3 sequence: CASSLGLGEGTYNEQFF. The DNA of the CDR3 is TGCGCCAGCAGCTTGGGTTTGGGGGAGGGAACCTACAATGAGCAGTTCTTC.

This clone appeared a single time. The chain is built from TRBV28 and TRBJ1-5; D is undetermined. Germline V CDR1 and CDR2: MDHEN, SYDVKM. This CDR3 has 15 amino acids. V gave up 3 bases and J gave up 1 base, with 10 bases separating them. The CDR3 sequence: CASSFREGSNQPQHF. For the CDR3, the DNA is TGTGCCAGCAGTTTTAGGGAAGGGAGCAATCAGCCCCAGCATTTT.

This chain connects TRBV27 to TRBJ2-7; D unresolved. V dropped 2 bases and J dropped 3 bases, with 11 bases sitting between them. The germline V gene has CDR1 MNHEY and CDR2 SMNVEV (reference sequence). This CDR3 spans 14 amino acids. The CDR3 loop is CASSLDITHYEQYF. The CDR3 DNA is TGTGCCAGCAGTTTAGACATTACCCACTACGAGCAGTACTTC.

The chain carries TRBV2 and TRBJ2-3, with 7 bases that match TRBD1. Germline-derived CDR1 and CDR2 are SNHLY and FYNNEI. This CDR3 is 14 amino acids long. V was clipped by 7 bases and J by 2 bases; unmatched bases: 6. The CDR3 loop is CASTVGQNTDTQYF. The CDR3 DNA reads TGTGCCAGCACAGTGGGACAGAACACAGATACGCAGTATTTT.

The sample holds one count of this clone. The V call is TRBV29-1, the J call TRBJ2-1; D is unclear. Between the trimmed V and J ends, which lost 6 bases and 0 bases, there was a span of 12 bases. This CDR3 is 14 amino acids long. CDR1 is SQVTM, CDR2 ANQGSEA, per germline. The DNA for the CDR3 is TGCAGCGTGCCGGACCTTGACTCCTACAATGAGCAGTTCTTC. Its protein product is CSVPDLDSYNEQFF.